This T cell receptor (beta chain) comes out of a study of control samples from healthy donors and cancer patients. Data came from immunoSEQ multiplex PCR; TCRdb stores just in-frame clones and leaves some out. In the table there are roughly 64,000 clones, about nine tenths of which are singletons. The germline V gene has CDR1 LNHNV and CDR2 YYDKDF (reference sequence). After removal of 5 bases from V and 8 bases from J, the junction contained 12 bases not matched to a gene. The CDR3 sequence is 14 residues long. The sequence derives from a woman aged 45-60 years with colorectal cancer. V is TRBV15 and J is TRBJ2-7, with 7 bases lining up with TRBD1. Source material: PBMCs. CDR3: CATSAQRTGGKQYF. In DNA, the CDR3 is TGTGCCACCAGCGCCCAACGGACAGGTGGGAAGCAGTACTTC.